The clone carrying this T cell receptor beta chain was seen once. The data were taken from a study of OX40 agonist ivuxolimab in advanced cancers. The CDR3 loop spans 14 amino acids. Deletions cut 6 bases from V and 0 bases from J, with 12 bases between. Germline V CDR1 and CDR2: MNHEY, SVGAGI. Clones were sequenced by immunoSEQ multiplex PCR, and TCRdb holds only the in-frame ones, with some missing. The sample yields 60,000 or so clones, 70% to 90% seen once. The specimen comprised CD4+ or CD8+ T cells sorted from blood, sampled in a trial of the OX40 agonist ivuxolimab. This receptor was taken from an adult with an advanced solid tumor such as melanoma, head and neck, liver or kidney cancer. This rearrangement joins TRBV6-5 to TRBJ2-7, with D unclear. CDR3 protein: CASSRDQYSYEQYF. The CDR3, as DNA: TGTGCCAGCAGCCGCGACCAATACTCCTACGAGCAGTACTTC.